This T cell receptor beta chain came from a study of blood T cell repertoires in COVID-19. Study in general: Donors in the United States, Italy and Spain gave samples during acute or convalescent COVID-19. Nucleic acid was either cDNA or gDNA, and it came from T cells, B-cell-depleted T cells, or PBMCs.

Trimming took 2 bases from V and 6 from J; bases not matched to a gene: 1. CDR1 ENHRY and CDR2 SYGVKD come from the germline V gene. The CDR3 loop spans 14 amino acids. In the authors' workflow: Cell counts per sample came from amplifying reference gene primers. Data came from immunoSEQ multiplex PCR; TCRdb stores just in-frame clones and leaves some out. Clonal size and the V and J genes are those of that table, whereas D and trimming came from the DNA. The sample carries 150,000 to 180,000 clones, roughly four fifths recorded once. Specimen: peripheral blood. V usage is TRBV10-3 and J usage is TRBJ1-6, with 7 bases aligning to TRBD1. This receptor was taken from an older woman with acute or convalescent COVID-19. The CDR3 spells CAISEGDSNSPLHF. The CDR3 bases are TGTGCCATCAGTGAGGGGGACAGTAATTCACCCCTCCACTTT.